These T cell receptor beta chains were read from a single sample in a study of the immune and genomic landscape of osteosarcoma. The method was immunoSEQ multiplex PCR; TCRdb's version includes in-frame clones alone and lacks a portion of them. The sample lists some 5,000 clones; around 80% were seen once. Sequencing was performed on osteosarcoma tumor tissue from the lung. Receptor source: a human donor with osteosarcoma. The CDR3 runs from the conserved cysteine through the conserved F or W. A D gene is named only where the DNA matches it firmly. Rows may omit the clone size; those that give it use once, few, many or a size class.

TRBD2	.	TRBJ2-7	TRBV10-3	CAISGEAGGPYEQYF	TGTGCCATCAGTGGCGAAGCGGGAGGACCCTACGAGCAGTACTTC
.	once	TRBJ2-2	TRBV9	CASSVGTGTNTGELFF	TGTGCCAGCAGCGTAGGAACAGGCACGAACACCGGGGAGCTGTTTTTT
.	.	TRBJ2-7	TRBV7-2	CASTDYLASYEQYF	TGTGCCAGCACAGACTATCTAGCATCCTACGAGCAGTACTTC
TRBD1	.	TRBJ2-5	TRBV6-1	CASSGEPGQGPRETQYF	TGTGCCAGCAGTGGGGAACCGGGACAGGGCCCACGAGAGACCCAGTACTTC
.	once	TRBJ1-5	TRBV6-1	CASRDGLNQPQHF	TGTGCCAGCCGCGACGGGCTCAATCAGCCCCAGCATTTT
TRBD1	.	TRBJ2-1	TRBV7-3	CASSLTQGAGYNEQFF	TGTGCCAGCAGCTTAACTCAGGGGGCGGGCTACAATGAGCAGTTCTTC
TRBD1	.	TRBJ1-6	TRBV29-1	CSVRDSDNSPLHF	TGCAGCGTACGGGACAGTGATAATTCACCCCTCCACTTT
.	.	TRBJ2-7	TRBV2	CASSPGQLYEQYF	TGTGCCAGCAGTCCGGGACAATTGTACGAGCAGTACTTC
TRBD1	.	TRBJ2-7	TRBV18	CASSPRDRAYEQYF	TGTGCCAGCTCACCCCGGGACAGGGCCTACGAGCAGTACTTC
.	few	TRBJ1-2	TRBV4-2	CASSQDHGRAPGYTF	TGTGCCAGCAGCCAAGATCATGGGCGGGCCCCTGGCTACACCTTC
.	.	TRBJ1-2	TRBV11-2	CASSLGAGAHGYTF	TGTGCCAGCAGCTTAGGGGCGGGGGCGCATGGCTACACCTTC
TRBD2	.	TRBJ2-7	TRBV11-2	CASSLDGGDYEQYF	TGTGCCAGCAGCTTAGATGGGGGGGACTACGAGCAGTACTTC
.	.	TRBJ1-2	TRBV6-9	CASSPWAGAGGYTF	TGTGCCAGCAGCCCCTGGGCAGGGGCTGGTGGCTACACCTTC
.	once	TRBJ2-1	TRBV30	CAWSVSTRGNEQFF	TGTGCCTGGAGTGTAAGTACTAGAGGTAATGAGCAGTTCTTC